The 19 T cell receptor beta chains below come from one sample, sequenced in a study of T cell repertoires in cytomegalovirus infection. One entry per CDR3 protein results from TCRdb running MiXCR on the reads. Of under 600,000 distinct CDR3 sequences listed, 16% are singletons. Sequenced input: CD8+ T cells from PBMCs. These TCRs come from a human donor in good health (CMV status not recorded). Some clones in this sample may be carry-over from other donors' samples.

This clonotype was recorded a few times. The J gene is TRBJ1-2, the V gene TRBV20-1, with no clear D. The germline gives CDR1 DFQATT, CDR2 SNEGSKA (reference sequence). V shed 5 bases and J shed 6 bases, with 13 bases lying between them. This CDR3 contains 12 residues. For the CDR3, the DNA is TGCAGTGCTGACCCAGAGTCGAATGGCTACACCTTC. Its translation is CSADPESNGYTF.

About this clonotype: This may be a read error: a much more frequent sequence differs by one nucleotide. The chain is built from TRBV12-3 or TRBV12-4 and TRBJ1-3; D is undetermined. V dropped 1 base and J dropped 3 bases, with 4 bases sitting between them. The CDR3 covers 13 residues. The CDR3 reads CASSLGGGNTIYF. The CDR3 bases are TGTGCCAGCAGTTTAGGGGGTGGAAACACCATATATTTT.

This clonotype was detected a few times. The chain joins TRBV4-1 to TRBJ1-1, with a weak D call TRBD1 (5 bases). The germline V gene has CDR1 MGHRA and CDR2 YSYEKL. V was clipped by 0 bases and J by 4 bases, with 9 bases between them. The CDR3 contains 14 residues. The CDR3 sequence is CASSQDMGGTEAFF. CDR3 nucleotides: TGCGCCAGCAGCCAAGATATGGGGGGCACTGAAGCTTTCTTT.

This clonotype was recorded at least ten times. V usage is TRBV10-3 and J usage is TRBJ2-2, with D perhaps assigned TRBD1 or TRBD2 (5 bases each). The V gene lost 6 bases and the J gene lost 5 bases, with 13 bases spanning the gap. Germline values: CDR1 ENHRY, CDR2 SYGVKD. The CDR3 runs to 14 residues. The CDR3 is CAIRDGTVTGELFF. The CDR3 DNA follows: TGTGCCATCAGAGATGGGACGGTAACCGGGGAGCTGTTTTTT.

This clonotype was seen only a few times. This chain joins TRBV27 and TRBJ2-1; D could derive from TRBD1 or TRBD2 (5 bases each). The CDR3 consists of 15 residues. The germline gives CDR1 MNHEY, CDR2 SMNVEV (reference sequence). V was clipped by 4 bases and J by 0 bases, with 10 bases between them. The chain's CDR3 is CASSSQGRSYNEQFF. CDR3 DNA sequence: TGTGCCAGCAGTTCGCAGGGACGCTCCTACAATGAGCAGTTCTTC.

This clonotype was found many times. CDR3: CASSLGQTSYNEQFF. The CDR3 nucleotides are TGTGCCAGCAGTCTCGGACAGACCTCCTACAATGAGCAGTTCTTC. This chain links TRBV27 with TRBJ2-1; D may be TRBD1 (6 bases). Trimming removed 5 bases at V and 0 bases at J, with 11 bases between. The germline V gene has CDR1 MNHEY and CDR2 SMNVEV (reference sequence). The CDR3 runs 15 residues.

This clonotype was observed a few times. This chain joins TRBV27 and TRBJ2-2; 13 positions match TRBD2. The CDR3 loop spans 14 amino acids. Looked up from germline, CDR1 is MNHEY and CDR2 is SMNVEV (reference sequence). V dropped 8 bases and J dropped 6; count of bases not matched to a gene: 3. The CDR3 reads CASGGLAGSGELFF. As DNA, the CDR3 is TGTGCCAGCGGGGGACTAGCGGGGTCCGGGGAGCTGTTTTTT.

This clonotype was observed a handful of times. The chain employs TRBV19 and TRBJ2-1, with D perhaps matching TRBD2 (5 bases). V lost 1 base to trimming and J lost 4 bases, with 11 bases between them. Per germline, CDR1 LNHDA and CDR2 SQIVND (reference sequence). The CDR3 extends over 15 amino acids. The DNA for the CDR3 is TGTGCCAGTAGTATAGGTCCTAGCCAATACAATGAGCAGTTCTTC. Translation gives CASSIGPSQYNEQFF.

The CDR3 here is CASSLDDGSGEQFF. As DNA, the CDR3 is TGCGCCAGCAGCTTGGATGACGGGAGCGGTGAGCAGTTCTTC. The chain carries TRBV5-1 and TRBJ2-1, with D possibly being TRBD2 (6 bases). CDR1 is SGHRS and CDR2 is YFSETQ in the germline V gene. V shed 0 bases and J shed 9 bases, with 13 bases lying between them. The CDR3 spans 14 residues.

V is TRBV12-3 or TRBV12-4 and J is TRBJ2-1; the D is unclear. Trimming shortened V by 6 bases and J by 10 bases, and 13 bases separated the two germline ends. The CDR3 runs to 12 residues. The CDR3, as DNA: TGTGCCAGCAGGATGCCGATCGGAGAGCAGTTCTTC. Protein product: CASRMPIGEQFF.

Written as DNA, the CDR3 is TGTGCCAGCAGTGCCCTTAGCGCCTCCTACAATGAGCAGTTCTTC. This translates into CASSALSASYNEQFF. The J gene is TRBJ2-1, the V gene TRBV27; a possible D gene is TRBD2 (5 bases). The CDR3 totals 15 residues. Germline CDR1 is MNHEY and CDR2 is SMNVEV (reference sequence). Trimming took 5 bases from V and 0 from J, leaving 11 bases between them.

This clonotype appeared many times. This chain's CDR3 is CASSLEGYYEYEQYF. As DNA, the CDR3 is TGTGCCAGCAGCTTAGAAGGGTACTACGAATACGAGCAGTACTTC. The chain couples TRBV7-9 to TRBJ2-7; no firm D call. V was shortened by 1 base and J by 4 bases, with 14 bases between the two germline ends. Germline CDR1 SEHNR, CDR2 FQNEAQ (reference sequence). The CDR3 runs to 15 residues.

Points on this clonotype: A much bigger clone sits one base away, suggesting this may be a read error. This chain uses TRBV7-6 with TRBJ2-4; D might be TRBD1 (5 bases). Germline CDR1 reads SGHVS; CDR2 reads FNYEAQ. The CDR3 totals 15 residues. Trimming shortened V by 1 base and J by 3 bases, and 10 bases separated the two germline ends. CDR3 DNA sequence: TGTGCCAGCAGCTTAGAATGGGGCTACAAAAACATTCAGTACTTC. Its protein product is CASSLEWGYKNIQYF.

This clonotype was detected only a few times. The chain carries TRBV27 and TRBJ1-2; D is unclear. V lost 6 bases and J lost 8, with 19 bases in between. There are 14 residues in the CDR3. The V gene's germline CDR1 is MNHEY and CDR2 SMNVEV (reference sequence). The CDR3 is CASSQYGPSEGYTF. The CDR3 coding sequence is TGTGCCAGCAGCCAATACGGACCCTCGGAGGGCTACACCTTC.

This clonotype showed up many times. This rearrangement joins TRBV7-9 to TRBJ1-3, with D maybe TRBD1 (6 bases). Per germline, CDR1 SEHNR and CDR2 FQNEAQ (reference sequence). The V end lost 4 bases, the J end lost 0 bases, and 10 bases lay between the germline ends. CDR3 length: 15 amino acids. The CDR3 protein is CASSSRDNSGNTIYF. The CDR3 DNA reads TGTGCCAGCAGCTCCCGGGACAACTCTGGAAACACCATATATTTT.

This clonotype came up a few times. The CDR3 DNA is TGTGCCAGCAGCTCTTGGACAGGGGGGCAAGAGACCCAGTACTTC. It is translated as CASSSWTGGQETQYF. The rearrangement links TRBV7-9 to TRBJ2-5; 10 bases fit TRBD1. J lost 2 bases, V lost 4 bases, and 4 bases had no gene match. Per germline, CDR1 SEHNR and CDR2 FQNEAQ (reference sequence). The CDR3 length is 15 residues.

This clonotype was detected many times. V is TRBV7-8 and J is TRBJ2-1; unclear D gene. The germline V gene encodes CDR1 SGHVS and CDR2 FQNEAQ. The CDR3 runs 13 residues. V was shortened by 5 bases and J by 3 bases, with 8 bases between the two germline ends. This CDR3 reads CASSVDNYNEQFF. CDR3 nucleotide sequence: TGTGCCAGCAGCGTCGACAACTACAATGAGCAGTTCTTC. The full variable domain, rest sourced from reference TRBV7-8 and TRBJ2-1, is GAGVSQSPRYKVAKRGQDVALRCDPISGHVSLFWYQQALGQGPEFLTYFQNEAQLDKSGLPSDRFFAERPEGSVSTLKIQRTQQEDSAVYLCASSVDNYNEQFFGPGTRLTVL.

This clonotype was counted a few times. The chain carries TRBV5-6 and TRBJ2-3, with D perhaps assigned TRBD1 or TRBD2 (5 bases each). Trimming shortened V by 4 bases and J by 11 bases, and 17 bases separated the two germline ends. The CDR3 has 13 amino acids. Germline loops: CDR1 SGHDT, CDR2 YYEEEE. CDR3 in DNA: TGTGCCAGCAGCCCCGGGACCCAAAAGGGGCAGTATTTT. Encoded protein: CASSPGTQKGQYF. Full variable domain (rest looked up from reference TRBV5-6 and TRBJ2-3): DAGVTQSPTHLIKTRGQQVTLRCSPKSGHDTVSWYQQALGQGPQFIFQYYEEEERQRGNFPDRFSGHQFPNYSSELNVNALLLGDSALYLCASSPGTQKGQYFGPGTRLTVL.

V is TRBV18 and J is TRBJ2-1; the D gene is possibly TRBD2 (6 bases). Germline assignment: CDR1 KGHSH and CDR2 LQKENI. The V and J ends lost 3 bases and 2 bases respectively, with 11 bases between them. This CDR3 has 15 residues. For the CDR3, the DNA is TGTGCCAGCTCACCCACACGGGGGACCTACAATGAGCAGTTCTTC. The encoded protein is CASSPTRGTYNEQFF.